This TCR beta chain is from a study of control samples from healthy donors and cancer patients. Generated by immunoSEQ multiplex PCR, the TCRdb table keeps only in-frame clones and is missing some. The sample consists of some 11,000 clones, 94% of them appearing once. Germline V gives CDR1 SNHLY, CDR2 FYNNEI. This CDR3 contains 14 residues. The junction had 8 bases not matched to a gene; V was cut back by 6 bases and J by 4 bases. The sequence was collected from a man aged 70 or older with head and neck cancer. The genes are TRBV2 and TRBJ2-7; TRBD2 agrees at 8 bases. Sequences were obtained from PBMCs. The CDR3 DNA reads as TGTGCCAGCAGCCTAGCGGGCCAAATGTACGAGCAGTACTTC. Translated, it gives CASSLAGQMYEQYF.